This T cell receptor beta chain appears in the sequencing data of a study of early T cells in non-severe SARS-CoV-2 infection. The wider study: Sequencing used unsorted whole-blood bulk RNA, so chains lack pairing. Overall study results and limits: In VDJdb matching, anti-spike CD8 responses were favored while private and CD4 specificities went missing.

The CDR3 is made up of 15 amino acids. Germline-derived CDR1 and CDR2 are MNHEY and SMNVEV (reference sequence). V dropped 6 bases and J dropped 3; count of bases not matched to a gene: 4. Individual cDNA molecules received unique molecular identifiers during library preparation. TCRdb independently ran MiXCR on the 5' RACE reads; one entry per CDR3 protein. The sample shows 48,000 or so distinct CDR3 sequences, 13% of them seen only once. A few counts support this clonotype. Its matching antigen is unknown. The J gene is TRBJ2-5, the V gene TRBV27; 13 nucleotides line up with TRBD2. The source is an adult who was a healthcare worker with PCR-confirmed SARS-CoV-2 infection or an uninfected control (not recorded which). The source material was whole blood. In DNA, the CDR3 is TGTGCCAGCAGCCCTGGGACTAGCGGGGAAGAGACCCAGTACTTC. Its translation is CASSPGTSGEETQYF.